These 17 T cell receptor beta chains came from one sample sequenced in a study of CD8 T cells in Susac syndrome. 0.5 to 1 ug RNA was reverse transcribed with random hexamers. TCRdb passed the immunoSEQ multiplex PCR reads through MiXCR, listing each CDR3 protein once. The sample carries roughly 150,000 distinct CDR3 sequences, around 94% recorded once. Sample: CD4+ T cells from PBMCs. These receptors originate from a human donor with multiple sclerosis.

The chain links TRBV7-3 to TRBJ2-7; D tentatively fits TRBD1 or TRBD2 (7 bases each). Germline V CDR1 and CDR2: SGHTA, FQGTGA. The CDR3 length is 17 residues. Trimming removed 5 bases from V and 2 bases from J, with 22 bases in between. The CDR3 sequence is CASSPEGASGMPYEQYF. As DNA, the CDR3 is TGTGCCAGCAGCCCGGAGGGGGCTAGCGGAATGCCCTACGAGCAGTACTTC.

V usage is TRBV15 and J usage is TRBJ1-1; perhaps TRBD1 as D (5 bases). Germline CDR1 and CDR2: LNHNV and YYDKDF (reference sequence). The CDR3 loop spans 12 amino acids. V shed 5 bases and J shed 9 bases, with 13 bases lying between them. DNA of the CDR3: TGTGCCACCAGCCGGGGGTCGGAAAAAGCTTTCTTT. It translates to CATSRGSEKAFF.

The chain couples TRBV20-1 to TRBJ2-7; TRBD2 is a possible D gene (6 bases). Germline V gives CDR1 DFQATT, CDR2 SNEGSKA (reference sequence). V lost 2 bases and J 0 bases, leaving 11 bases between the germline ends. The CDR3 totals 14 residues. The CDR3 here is CSARYGRNSYEQYF. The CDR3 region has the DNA TGCAGTGCTAGATACGGGAGAAACTCCTACGAGCAGTACTTC.

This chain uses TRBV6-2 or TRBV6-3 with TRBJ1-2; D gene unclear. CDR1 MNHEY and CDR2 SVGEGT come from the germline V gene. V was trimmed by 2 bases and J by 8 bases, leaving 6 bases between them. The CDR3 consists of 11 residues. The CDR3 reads CASSYGGGYTF. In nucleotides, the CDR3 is TGTGCCAGCAGTTACGGTGGGGGCTACACCTTC.

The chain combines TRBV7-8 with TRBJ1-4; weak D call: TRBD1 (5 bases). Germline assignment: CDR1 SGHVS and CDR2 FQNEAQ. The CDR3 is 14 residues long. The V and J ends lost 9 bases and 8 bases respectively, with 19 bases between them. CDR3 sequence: CASSIGGTSEKLFF. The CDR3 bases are TGTGCCAGTTCCATTGGTGGGACGTCCGAAAAACTGTTTTTT.

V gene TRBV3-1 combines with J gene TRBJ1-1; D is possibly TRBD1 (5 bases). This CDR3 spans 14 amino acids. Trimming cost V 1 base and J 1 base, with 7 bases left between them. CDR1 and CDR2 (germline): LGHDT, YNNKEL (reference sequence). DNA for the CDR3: TGTGCCAGCAGCCAAGGACAGACGAACACTGAAGCTTTCTTT. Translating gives CASSQGQTNTEAFF.

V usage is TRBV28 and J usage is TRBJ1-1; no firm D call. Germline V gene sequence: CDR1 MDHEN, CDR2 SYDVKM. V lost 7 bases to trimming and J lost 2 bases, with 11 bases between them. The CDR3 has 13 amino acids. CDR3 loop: CASTRRSNTEAFF. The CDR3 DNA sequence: TGTGCCAGCACAAGACGGTCCAACACTGAAGCTTTCTTT.

CDR3 sequence (DNA): TGCGCCAGCAGCTTGTTCCCGGATCAGCCCCAGCATTTT. Amino acids: CASSLFPDQPQHF. The genes are TRBV5-1 and TRBJ1-5; no definite D call. This CDR3 is built from 13 residues. The ends were cut back, 1 base at V and 5 bases at J, with 7 bases in the middle. The germline CDR1 and CDR2 sequences are SGHRS and YFSETQ.

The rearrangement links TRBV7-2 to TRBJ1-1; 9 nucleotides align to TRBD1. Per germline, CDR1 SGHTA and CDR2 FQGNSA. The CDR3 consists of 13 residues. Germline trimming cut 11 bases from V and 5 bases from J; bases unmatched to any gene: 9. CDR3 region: CASKQGAWTEAFF. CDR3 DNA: TGTGCCTCCAAACAGGGGGCTTGGACTGAAGCTTTCTTT.

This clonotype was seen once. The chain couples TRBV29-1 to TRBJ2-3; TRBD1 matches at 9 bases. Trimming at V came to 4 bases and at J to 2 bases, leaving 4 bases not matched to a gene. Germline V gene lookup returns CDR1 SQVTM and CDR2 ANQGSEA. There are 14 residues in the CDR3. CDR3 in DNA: TGCAGCGTTGCGGGACAGGGAGTCACAGATACGCAGTATTTT. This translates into CSVAGQGVTDTQYF.

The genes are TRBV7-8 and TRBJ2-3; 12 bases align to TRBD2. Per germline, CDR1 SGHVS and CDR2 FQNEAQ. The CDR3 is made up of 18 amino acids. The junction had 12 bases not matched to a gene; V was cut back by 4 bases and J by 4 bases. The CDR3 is CASSSTRRLAGAPDTQYF. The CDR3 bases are TGTGCCAGCAGCTCCACCCGCCGACTAGCGGGAGCCCCAGATACGCAGTATTTT.

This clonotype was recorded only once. The CDR3 region has the DNA TGTGCCAGCAGCTTATCACAGAATGAAAAACTGTTTTTT. Translated: CASSLSQNEKLFF. This rearrangement joins TRBV7-9 to TRBJ1-4; D unresolved. The CDR3 length is 13 residues. Germline V gene data show CDR1 as SEHNR and CDR2 as FQNEAQ (reference sequence). V was trimmed by 2 bases and J by 5 bases, leaving 6 bases between them. Drawing the rest from reference TRBV7-9 and TRBJ1-4, the complete variable domain is DTGVSQNPRHKITKRGQNVTFRCDPISEHNRLYWYRQTLGQGPEFLTYFQNEAQLEKSRLLSDRFSAERPKGSFSTLEIQRTEQGDSAMYLCASSLSQNEKLFFGSGTQLSVL.

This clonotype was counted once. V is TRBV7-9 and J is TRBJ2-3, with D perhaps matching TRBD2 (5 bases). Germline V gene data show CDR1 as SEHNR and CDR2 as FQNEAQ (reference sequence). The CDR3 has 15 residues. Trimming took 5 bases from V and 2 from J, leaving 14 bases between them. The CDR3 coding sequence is TGTGCCAGCAGCGCTAGGGAGCGCTTCACAGATACGCAGTATTTT. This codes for CASSARERFTDTQYF.

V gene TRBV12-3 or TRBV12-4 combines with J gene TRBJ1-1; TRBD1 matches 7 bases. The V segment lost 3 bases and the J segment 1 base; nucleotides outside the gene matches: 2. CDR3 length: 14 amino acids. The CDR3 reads CASSFWTGNTEAFF. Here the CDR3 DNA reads TGTGCCAGCAGTTTCTGGACAGGGAACACTGAAGCTTTCTTT.

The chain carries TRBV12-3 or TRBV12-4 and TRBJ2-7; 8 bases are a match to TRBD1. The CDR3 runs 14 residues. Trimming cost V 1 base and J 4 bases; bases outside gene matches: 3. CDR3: CASSLDQGAYEQYF. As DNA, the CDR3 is TGTGCCAGCAGTTTAGATCAGGGGGCGTACGAGCAGTACTTC.

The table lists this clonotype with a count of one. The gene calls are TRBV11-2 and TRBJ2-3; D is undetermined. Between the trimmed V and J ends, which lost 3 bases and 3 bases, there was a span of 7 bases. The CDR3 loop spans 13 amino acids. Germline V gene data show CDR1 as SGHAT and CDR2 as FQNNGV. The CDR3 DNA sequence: TGTGCCAGCAGCTTTGTTTGGACAGATACGCAGTATTTT. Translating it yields CASSFVWTDTQYF.

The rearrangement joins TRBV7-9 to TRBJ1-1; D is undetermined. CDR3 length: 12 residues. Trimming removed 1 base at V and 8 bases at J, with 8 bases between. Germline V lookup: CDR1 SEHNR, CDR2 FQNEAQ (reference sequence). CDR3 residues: CASSLGAGEAFF. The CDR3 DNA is TGTGCCAGCAGCTTAGGGGCCGGCGAAGCTTTCTTT. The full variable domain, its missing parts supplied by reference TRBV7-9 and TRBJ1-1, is DTGVSQNPRHKITKRGQNVTFRCDPISEHNRLYWYRQTLGQGPEFLTYFQNEAQLEKSRLLSDRFSAERPKGSFSTLEIQRTEQGDSAMYLCASSLGAGEAFFGQGTRLTVV.